This T cell receptor (beta chain) was retrieved from a study of post-analysis software for immune sequencing data. Study context: Relapsing-remitting, secondary progressive and progressive-relapsing forms of multiple sclerosis all featured among disease courses.

Notes on this clonotype: No antigen is known for it.

Findings of the study overall: A few TRBV segments occurring more often in patients than controls included TRBV5-6, TRBV5-1 and TRBV20-1. Strong same-batch co-clustering of samples appeared with F measure clustering.

Presence of unique molecular identifiers characterized the TCR beta cDNA libraries. TCRdb used MiXCR to reprocess the PCR reads, holding one entry per CDR3 protein. Found here are about 770,000 distinct CDR3 sequences, 46% of them singletons; the top ten hold roughly 5%. The germline V gene has CDR1 SEHNR and CDR2 FQNEAQ (reference sequence). This CDR3 is built from 19 residues. The germline V and J ends were trimmed by 1 base and 2 bases, with 21 bases remaining between them. The TCR originated in a girl under 18 with multiple sclerosis. This sequence joins TRBV7-9 and TRBJ2-4; D perhaps matches TRBD1 (6 bases). Sequenced sample: blood. CDR3 sequence reads: CASSLGARAGEHSKNIQYF. In nucleotides, the CDR3 is TGTGCCAGCAGCTTAGGGGCACGGGCAGGGGAGCATTCCAAAAACATTCAGTACTTC.